This paragraph covers one TCR beta chain sequence. Adults between about 18 and 95 years of age took part from fewer than 30 US areas. Participants reported their clinical history, and cohort assignment relied on those reports. This entry is derived from a study of blood T cell repertoires in COVID-19. The CDR3 has 16 residues. The germline V gene has CDR1 SGHRS and CDR2 YFSETQ. V shed 4 bases and J 1 base; nucleotides not matched to a gene: 9. The assay was immunoSEQ multiplex PCR, and TCRdb's table has in-frame clones only and misses some. The sample shows 350,000 or so clones, roughly 86% of them seen only once.

This rearrangement joins TRBV5-1 to TRBJ2-5; 8 bases match TRBD2. The specimen sequenced was PBMCs or T cells enriched from blood (not recorded which). This clonotype originated in a woman in her thirties who had been exposed to COVID-19. The CDR3 sequence is CASSQNGGEPQETQYF. DNA of the CDR3: TGCGCCAGCAGCCAAAACGGGGGGGAGCCCCAAGAGACCCAGTACTTC.